Listed below are T cell receptor beta chains from one sample, sequenced in a study of CD8 T cells in Susac syndrome. Each CDR3 protein is one row after TCRdb ran MiXCR on the immunoSEQ multiplex PCR reads. The profile covers approximately 190,000 distinct CDR3 sequences, with around 95% appearing a single time and approximately 0.16% taken by the ten largest. Material: CD8+ T cells from PBMCs. The receptors stem from a human donor with Susac syndrome. Both conserved end residues are part of each CDR3. A D gene is named only where the DNA matches it firmly. Clone size is not always given. Where it is, it says once, few, many or a class for expanded clones.

abundance,j_gene,v_gene,d_gene,CDR3aa,CDR3nt
NA,TRBJ2-7,TRBV20-1,NA,CSARDGSIYEQYF,TGCAGTGCTAGAGACGGCAGCATCTACGAGCAGTACTTC
NA,TRBJ2-1,TRBV19,TRBD2,CASSSGGVNNEQFF,TGTGCCAGTAGTAGCGGGGGGGTTAACAATGAGCAGTTCTTC
NA,TRBJ1-5,TRBV19,NA,CASHLGEINQPQHF,TGTGCCAGCCATTTGGGGGAGATTAATCAGCCCCAGCATTTT
NA,TRBJ2-2,TRBV2,NA,CASRNGEGELFF,TGTGCCAGCAGGAACGGGGAGGGGGAGCTGTTTTTT
NA,TRBJ2-5,TRBV20-1,TRBD2,CSARDGLTSGGFQETQYF,TGCAGTGCTAGAGATGGGCTCACTAGCGGGGGATTCCAGGAGACCCAGTACTTC
NA,TRBJ2-2,TRBV12-5,TRBD1,CATPPRGTGRGGELFF,TGTGCTACCCCGCCCCGGGGGACAGGGAGAGGCGGGGAGCTGTTTTTT
once,TRBJ2-5,TRBV5-4,NA,CASSFRGGMGETQYF,TGTGCCAGCAGCTTCAGGGGAGGGATGGGGGAGACCCAGTACTTC
NA,TRBJ2-5,TRBV6-6,NA,CASSFRTEETQYF,TGTGCCAGCAGTTTCCGGACAGAAGAGACCCAGTACTTC
NA,TRBJ1-5,TRBV15,NA,CATSRDRAGNQPQHF,TGTGCCACCAGCAGAGACAGGGCGGGCAATCAGCCCCAGCATTTT
NA,TRBJ2-5,TRBV2,NA,CASSVREETQYF,TGTGCCAGCAGTGTCAGGGAAGAGACCCAGTACTTC
NA,TRBJ1-5,TRBV2,NA,CASRGSDSGRSPQHF,TGTGCCAGCAGGGGGTCGGACAGTGGGAGGTCGCCCCAGCATTTT
NA,TRBJ2-2,TRBV3-1,TRBD1,CASSQTGSTGELFF,TGTGCCAGCAGCCAGACAGGGAGCACCGGGGAGCTGTTTTTT
NA,TRBJ2-1,TRBV29-1,TRBD2,CSAEGTSGINEQFF,TGCAGCGCCGAAGGGACTAGCGGGATAAATGAGCAGTTCTTC
NA,TRBJ2-5,TRBV7-9,NA,CASSFATWETQYF,TGTGCCAGCAGCTTCGCCACCTGGGAGACCCAGTACTTC
NA,TRBJ1-2,TRBV5-6,NA,CASSTDRFYGYTF,TGTGCCAGCAGCACCGACAGGTTTTATGGCTACACCTTC
NA,TRBJ2-2,TRBV9,NA,CASSVGPETFTGELFF,TGTGCCAGCAGCGTAGGGCCAGAAACTTTCACCGGGGAGCTGTTTTTT
NA,TRBJ2-5,TRBV7-2,TRBD2,CASSLVVAGGEGETQYF,TGTGCCAGCAGCTTAGTGGTAGCGGGAGGCGAGGGAGAGACCCAGTACTTC
NA,TRBJ2-1,TRBV27,NA,CASNPLRSGDNEQFF,TGTGCCAGCAATCCCTTGAGGTCTGGAGACAATGAGCAGTTCTTC
NA,TRBJ2-1,TRBV29-1,TRBD2,CSVEPQVGTSVGNEQFF,TGCAGCGTTGAACCCCAAGTCGGGACTAGCGTCGGAAATGAGCAGTTCTTC
NA,TRBJ2-3,TRBV4-2,TRBD1,CASSQRDRGRTDTQYF,TGTGCCAGCAGCCAACGGGACAGGGGGCGTACAGATACGCAGTATTTT
NA,TRBJ2-7,TRBV29-1,TRBD1,CSVLQGAYEQYF,TGCAGCGTACTACAGGGGGCCTACGAGCAGTACTTC
NA,TRBJ2-1,TRBV2,NA,CASSHTRTYNEQFF,TGTGCCAGCAGCCATACTAGAACATACAATGAGCAGTTCTTC
once,TRBJ2-7,TRBV7-9,NA,CASSDTLKDRYEQYF,TGTGCCAGCAGTGACACACTTAAGGACCGATACGAGCAGTACTTC
NA,TRBJ2-1,TRBV7-9,TRBD2,CASSLVRGDEQFF,TGTGCCAGCAGCTTAGTACGGGGGGATGAGCAGTTCTTC
NA,TRBJ1-6,TRBV6-1,NA,CASSETGTYNSPLHF,TGTGCCAGCAGTGAGACGGGTACCTATAATTCACCCCTCCACTTT
NA,TRBJ2-1,TRBV12-3/TRBV12-4,TRBD1,CASRTGGGNNEQFF,TGTGCCAGCAGAACAGGGGGTGGTAACAATGAGCAGTTCTTC
NA,TRBJ2-2,TRBV27,TRBD1,CASSPRTGETGELFF,TGTGCCAGCAGTCCGAGGACAGGGGAAACCGGGGAGCTGTTTTTT
once,TRBJ2-2,TRBV15,TRBD1,CATSTGTGLSTGELFF,TGTGCCACCAGCACCGGGACAGGGTTGAGCACCGGGGAGCTGTTTTTT
NA,TRBJ2-1,TRBV9,TRBD2,CASTDSASGGIYNEQFF,TGTGCCAGCACCGATAGCGCTAGCGGGGGTATCTACAATGAGCAGTTCTTC
NA,TRBJ2-7,TRBV28,NA,CASNSIRRPLEQYF,TGTGCCAGCAACTCCATTAGACGGCCCCTCGAGCAGTACTTC
once,TRBJ1-2,TRBV6-6,NA,CASSPDMSRGYTF,TGTGCCAGCAGTCCAGACATGTCTCGCGGCTACACCTTC
NA,TRBJ2-4,TRBV12-5,NA,CASGSGRENIQYF,TGTGCTAGTGGCTCCGGGAGAGAAAACATTCAGTACTTC
NA,TRBJ2-2,TRBV29-1,TRBD1,CSVELRDRVITGELFF,TGCAGCGTTGAATTACGGGACAGGGTAATCACCGGGGAGCTGTTTTTT
NA,TRBJ1-5,TRBV5-6,NA,CASSYAGLISNQPQHF,TGTGCCAGCAGCTATGCGGGACTGATTAGCAATCAGCCCCAGCATTTT
NA,TRBJ2-7,TRBV7-2,NA,CASSPEINQGIEQYF,TGTGCCAGCAGCCCCGAAATTAATCAGGGAATCGAGCAGTACTTC
NA,TRBJ2-6,TRBV7-9,NA,CASSLVPTGANVLTF,TGTGCCAGCAGCTTAGTCCCTACCGGGGCCAACGTCCTGACTTTC